The clone carrying this TCR beta chain was counted between two and nine times. The antigen remains unidentified. The investigators reverse transcribed all of the isolated RNA, so they sequenced expressed TCRB transcripts. The method was immunoSEQ multiplex PCR; TCRdb's version includes in-frame clones alone and lacks a portion of them. This table has 400,000 to 600,000 clones, approximately 30% appearing once. This specimen comes from a study of beta chain features in type 1 diabetes. The CDR3 spans 13 residues. V was shortened by 5 bases and J by 3 bases, with 10 bases between the two germline ends. The germline gives CDR1 SEHNR, CDR2 FQNEAQ (reference sequence). Whole-study results and caveats: Among patients with Type 1 diabetes, TCRB CDR3s were moderately but significantly shorter in every one of the four CD4+ subsets. More deletions and fewer insertions at VDJ junctions were found in patients with type 1 diabetes.

CD45RO/CCR7/CD25/CD127/CD95/CD27 staining was used to isolate CD4+ naive, central memory, regulatory and stem cell-like memory cells by sorting. The chain links TRBV7-9 to TRBJ2-5; D unclear. Material: naive CD4+ T cells from blood. The TCR sequence derives from a man aged 18 to 30 in good health. DNA for the CDR3: TGTGCCAGCAGCCACAGCATAGAAGAGACCCAGTACTTC. Amino acids: CASSHSIEETQYF.